The 11 T cell receptor beta chains reported below all come from one sample, sequenced in a study of CD8+ T cells in alopecia areata. Extracted RNA was reverse transcribed, and the resulting cDNA served as sequencing template. Data came from immunoSEQ multiplex PCR; TCRdb stores just in-frame clones and leaves some out. Of about 130,000 clones in the sample, 45% to 60% were seen once. This material consisted of CD4+ T cells sorted from blood, taken at week 0. These receptors all come from a human donor with alopecia areata.

This chain links TRBV9 with TRBJ2-7, with D possibly being TRBD1 (6 bases). The germline V gene encodes CDR1 SGDLS and CDR2 YYNGEE. V lost 4 bases and J 1 base, leaving 15 bases between the germline ends. The CDR3 contains 15 residues. The CDR3 DNA follows: TGTGCCAGCAGCCCCCAACCGGGACAATCCTACGAGCAGTACTTC. This gives the protein CASSPQPGQSYEQYF.

The chain is built from TRBV30 and TRBJ1-5; no clear D gene. Trimming took 2 bases from V and 3 from J, leaving 5 bases between them. This CDR3 comprises 12 residues. The germline CDR1 and CDR2 sequences are GTSNPN and SVGIG (reference sequence). CDR3 DNA: TGTGCCTGGAGTACCCCCAATCAGCCCCAGCATTTT. Its translation is CAWSTPNQPQHF.

The rearrangement links TRBV2 to TRBJ1-2; no definite D call. Germline CDR1 reads SNHLY; CDR2 reads FYNNEI. The CDR3 is made up of 15 amino acids. Trimming removed 2 bases at V and 3 bases at J, with 13 bases between. The CDR3 region is CASSERTGGHYGYTF. The CDR3 coding sequence is TGTGCCAGCAGTGAACGGACCGGAGGCCACTATGGCTACACCTTC.

V usage is TRBV7-2 and J usage is TRBJ1-1, with D possibly TRBD1 on 6 matching bases. Germline lookup yields CDR1 SGHTA and CDR2 FQGNSA. CDR3 size: 15 residues. With 2 bases removed from V and 1 base from J, the gap between germline ends came to 11 bases. The CDR3 protein is CASSLFQGPNTEAFF. Here the CDR3 DNA reads TGTGCCAGCAGCTTATTTCAGGGGCCGAACACTGAAGCTTTCTTT.

The chain couples TRBV9 to TRBJ2-2; D remains ambiguous. CDR1 and CDR2 (germline): SGDLS, YYNGEE. V was trimmed by 4 bases and J by 7 bases, leaving 17 bases between them. CDR3 length: 15 residues. The CDR3 DNA reads TGTGCCAGCAGCCCTTATGAGACTGGCCTCGGGGAGCTGTTTTTT. Encoded protein: CASSPYETGLGELFF.

This chain joins TRBV5-1 and TRBJ2-4; D may match TRBD1 or TRBD2 (6 bases each). CDR1 is SGHRS, CDR2 YFSETQ, per germline. The length of the CDR3 is 15 residues. Trimming pared 4 bases from V and 0 bases from J, leaving 11 bases between. The CDR3 nucleotides are TGCGCCAGCAGCCTCGGAGGGGGAGCCAAAAACATTCAGTACTTC. This encodes CASSLGGGAKNIQYF.

In this sample, this clone turned up a few times. V is TRBV9 and J is TRBJ2-5; D gene uncertain. Germline V gene lookup returns CDR1 SGDLS and CDR2 YYNGEE. The CDR3 sequence is 15 residues long. V dropped 0 bases and J dropped 2 bases, with 11 bases sitting between them. The CDR3 loop reads CASSVVGEPQETQYF. In DNA form, the CDR3 reads TGTGCCAGCAGCGTAGTAGGAGAACCACAAGAGACCCAGTACTTC.

This clone was picked up one time. The V gene is TRBV15, the J gene TRBJ2-7; 7 positions match TRBD2. J gave up 2 bases and V 5 bases, and 12 bases lay outside the gene matches. This CDR3 comprises 16 residues. The V gene's germline CDR1 is LNHNV and CDR2 YYDKDF (reference sequence). This CDR3 is CATSGIRASGTYEQYF. As DNA, the CDR3 is TGTGCCACCAGCGGGATAAGGGCTAGCGGTACCTACGAGCAGTACTTC. The variable domain in full, completed from reference TRBV15 and TRBJ2-7, reads DAMVIQNPRYQVTQFGKPVTLSCSQTLNHNVMYWYQQKSSQAPKLLFHYYDKDFNNEADTPDNFQSRRPNTSFCFLDIRSPGLGDTAMYLCATSGIRASGTYEQYFGPGTRLTVT.

V usage is TRBV11-2 and J usage is TRBJ2-7; 8 bases line up with TRBD2. The CDR3 totals 14 residues. V was clipped by 0 bases and J by 6 bases; unmatched bases: 4. CDR1 is SGHAT, CDR2 FQNNGV, per germline. CDR3 coding DNA: TGTGCCAGCAGCTTAGAAGCGACTAGCGTCGAGCAGTACTTC. It codes for CASSLEATSVEQYF.

This chain links TRBV7-2 with TRBJ2-6; D possibly corresponds to TRBD2 (6 bases). The CDR3 has 20 amino acids. V was shortened by 0 bases and J by 3 bases, with 21 bases between the two germline ends. Looked up from germline, CDR1 is SGHTA and CDR2 is FQGNSA. The CDR3 here is CASSLAGSGTRWGGANVLTF. In nucleotides, the CDR3 is TGTGCCAGCAGCTTAGCGGGTAGCGGTACCCGGTGGGGTGGGGCCAACGTCCTGACTTTC.

This clone was observed a few times. The chain uses TRBV4-3 and TRBJ2-1; no firm D call. Per the germline V gene, CDR1 is LGHNA and CDR2 is YSLEER. V was cut by 0 bases and J by 6 bases, with 9 bases left in between. The CDR3 totals 14 residues. CDR3: CASSQDLGRNEQFF. The CDR3 DNA reads TGCGCCAGCAGCCAAGATCTGGGCCGCAATGAGCAGTTCTTC.